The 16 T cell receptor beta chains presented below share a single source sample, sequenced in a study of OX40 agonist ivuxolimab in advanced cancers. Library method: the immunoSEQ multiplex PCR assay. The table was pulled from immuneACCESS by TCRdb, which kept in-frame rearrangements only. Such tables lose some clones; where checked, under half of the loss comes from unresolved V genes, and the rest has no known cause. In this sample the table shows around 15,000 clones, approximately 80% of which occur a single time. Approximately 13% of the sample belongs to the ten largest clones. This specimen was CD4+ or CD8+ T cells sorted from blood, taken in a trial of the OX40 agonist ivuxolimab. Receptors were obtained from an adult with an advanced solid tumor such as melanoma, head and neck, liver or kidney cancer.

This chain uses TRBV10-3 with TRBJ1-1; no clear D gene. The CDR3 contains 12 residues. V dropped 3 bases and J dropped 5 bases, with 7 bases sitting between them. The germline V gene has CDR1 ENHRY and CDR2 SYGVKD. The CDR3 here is CAISDSGTEAFF. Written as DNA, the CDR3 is TGTGCCATCAGTGATTCGGGAACTGAAGCTTTCTTT.

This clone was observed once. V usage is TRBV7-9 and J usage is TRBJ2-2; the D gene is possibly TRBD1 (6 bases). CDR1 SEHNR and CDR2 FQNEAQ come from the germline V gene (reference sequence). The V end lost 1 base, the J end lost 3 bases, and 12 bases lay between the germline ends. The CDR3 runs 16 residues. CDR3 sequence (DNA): TGTGCCAGCAGCTTAGGCAGGGGCCTTGACACCGGGGAGCTGTTTTTT. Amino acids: CASSLGRGLDTGELFF.

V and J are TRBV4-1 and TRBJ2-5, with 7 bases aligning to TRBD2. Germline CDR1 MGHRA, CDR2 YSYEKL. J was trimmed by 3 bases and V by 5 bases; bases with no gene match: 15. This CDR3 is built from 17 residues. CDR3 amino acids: CASSYCAEGGPEETQYF. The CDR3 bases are TGCGCCAGCAGCTACTGTGCTGAGGGAGGGCCTGAAGAGACCCAGTACTTC.

CDR3 loop: CASTGTALSEQYF. The CDR3 DNA follows: TGTGCCAGCACTGGGACTGCCTTGAGCGAGCAGTACTTC. The chain employs TRBV6-5 and TRBJ2-7; tentative D call: TRBD2 (6 bases). The length of the CDR3 is 13 residues. The V gene lost 7 bases and the J gene lost 6 bases, with 16 bases spanning the gap. Germline loops: CDR1 MNHEY, CDR2 SVGAGI.

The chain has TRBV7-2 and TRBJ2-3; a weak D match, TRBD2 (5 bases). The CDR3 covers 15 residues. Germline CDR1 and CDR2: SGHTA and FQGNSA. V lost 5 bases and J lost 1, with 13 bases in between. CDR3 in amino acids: CASSLGLRGTDTQYF. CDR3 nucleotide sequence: TGTGCCAGCAGCCTGGGGTTGAGGGGCACAGATACGCAGTATTTT. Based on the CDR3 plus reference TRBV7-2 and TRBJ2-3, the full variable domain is GAGVSQSPSNKVTEKGKDVELRCDPISGHTALYWYRQSLGQGLEFLIYFQGNSAPDKSGLPSDRFSAERTGGSVSTLTIQRTQQEDSAVYLCASSLGLRGTDTQYFGPGTRLTVL.

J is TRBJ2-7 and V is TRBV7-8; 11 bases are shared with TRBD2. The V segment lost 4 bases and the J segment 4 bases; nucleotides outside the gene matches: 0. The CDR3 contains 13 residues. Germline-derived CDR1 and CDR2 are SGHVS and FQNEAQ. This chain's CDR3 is CASSSSGRYEQYF. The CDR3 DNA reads TGTGCCAGCAGCTCTAGCGGGAGGTACGAGCAGTACTTC. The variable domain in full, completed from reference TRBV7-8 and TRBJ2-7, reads GAGVSQSPRYKVAKRGQDVALRCDPISGHVSLFWYQQALGQGPEFLTYFQNEAQLDKSGLPSDRFFAERPEGSVSTLKIQRTQQEDSAVYLCASSSSGRYEQYFGPGTRLTVT.

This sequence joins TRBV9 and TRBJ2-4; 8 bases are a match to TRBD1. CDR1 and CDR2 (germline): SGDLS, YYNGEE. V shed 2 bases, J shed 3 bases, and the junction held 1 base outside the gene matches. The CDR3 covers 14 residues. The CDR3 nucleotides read TGTGCCAGCAGCGTTGGACAGGGCAAAAACATTCAGTACTTC. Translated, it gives CASSVGQGKNIQYF.

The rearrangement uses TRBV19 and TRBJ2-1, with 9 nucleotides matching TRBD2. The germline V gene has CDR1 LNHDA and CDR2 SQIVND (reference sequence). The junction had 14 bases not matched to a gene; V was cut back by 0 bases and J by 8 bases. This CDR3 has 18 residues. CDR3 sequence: CASSIDLTSGESFDEQFF. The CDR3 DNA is TGTGCCAGTAGTATAGATCTGACTAGCGGAGAATCTTTCGATGAGCAGTTCTTC.

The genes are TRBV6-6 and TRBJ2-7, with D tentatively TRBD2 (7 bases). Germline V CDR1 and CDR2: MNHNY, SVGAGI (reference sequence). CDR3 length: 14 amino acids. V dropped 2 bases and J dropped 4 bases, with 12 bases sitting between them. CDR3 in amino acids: CASSYGRGGYEQYF. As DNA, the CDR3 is TGTGCCAGCAGTTACGGCAGGGGAGGGTACGAGCAGTACTTC.

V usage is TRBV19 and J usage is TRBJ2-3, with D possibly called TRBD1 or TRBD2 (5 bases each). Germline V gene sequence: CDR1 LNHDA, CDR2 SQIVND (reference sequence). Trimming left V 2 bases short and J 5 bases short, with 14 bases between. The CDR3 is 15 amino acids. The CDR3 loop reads CASSIRGRKGDTQYF. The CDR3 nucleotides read TGTGCCAGTAGTATACGGGGACGTAAAGGAGATACGCAGTATTTT.

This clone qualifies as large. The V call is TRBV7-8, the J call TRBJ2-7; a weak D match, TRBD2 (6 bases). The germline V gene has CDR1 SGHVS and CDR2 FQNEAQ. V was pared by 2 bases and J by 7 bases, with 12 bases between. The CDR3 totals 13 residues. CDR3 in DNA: TGTGCCAGCAGCTTACCCGGAGGGAGGGAGCAGTACTTC. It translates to CASSLPGGREQYF.

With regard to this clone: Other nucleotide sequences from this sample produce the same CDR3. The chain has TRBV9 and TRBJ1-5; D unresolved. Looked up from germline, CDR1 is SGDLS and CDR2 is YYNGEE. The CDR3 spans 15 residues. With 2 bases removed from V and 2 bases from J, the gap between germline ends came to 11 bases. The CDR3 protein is CASSVSGVGNQPQHF. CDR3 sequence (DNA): TGTGCCAGCAGCGTTTCCGGGGTCGGCAATCAGCCCCAGCATTTT.

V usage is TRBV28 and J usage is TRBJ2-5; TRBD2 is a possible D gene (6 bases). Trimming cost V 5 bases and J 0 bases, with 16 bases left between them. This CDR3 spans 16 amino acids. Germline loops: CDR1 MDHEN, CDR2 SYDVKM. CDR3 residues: CASSPFSGVNQETQYF. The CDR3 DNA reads TGTGCCAGCAGTCCGTTTAGCGGAGTTAACCAAGAGACCCAGTACTTC.

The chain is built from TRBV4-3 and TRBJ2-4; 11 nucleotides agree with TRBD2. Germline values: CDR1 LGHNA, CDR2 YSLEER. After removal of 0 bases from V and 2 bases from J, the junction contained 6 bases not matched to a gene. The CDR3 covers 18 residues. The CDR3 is CASSQDIVAGGPKNIQYF. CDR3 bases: TGCGCCAGCAGCCAAGATATCGTAGCGGGAGGGCCCAAAAACATTCAGTACTTC.

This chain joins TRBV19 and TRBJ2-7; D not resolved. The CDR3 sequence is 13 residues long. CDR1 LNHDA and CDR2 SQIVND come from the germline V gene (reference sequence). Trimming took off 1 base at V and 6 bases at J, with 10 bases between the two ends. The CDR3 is CASSIAWGTEQYF. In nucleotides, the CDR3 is TGTGCCAGTAGTATAGCTTGGGGAACCGAGCAGTACTTC.

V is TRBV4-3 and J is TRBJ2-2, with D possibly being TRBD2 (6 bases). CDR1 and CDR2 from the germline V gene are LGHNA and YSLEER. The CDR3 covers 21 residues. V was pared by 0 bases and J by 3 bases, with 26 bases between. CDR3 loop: CASSQDASRRFVADYTGELFF. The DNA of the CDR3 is TGCGCCAGCAGCCAAGATGCCTCCCGGAGGTTTGTAGCGGATTACACCGGGGAGCTGTTTTTT.